These 14 T cell receptor beta chains share one sample of origin, sequenced in a study of graft-versus-host responses after intestinal transplantation. Here immunoSEQ multiplex PCR was the method, and the copy in TCRdb shows in-frame clones only, minus some. Altogether about 80,000 clones are present, over 80% being singletons, with the ten largest covering roughly 0.64%. Material: PBMCs, obtained 98 days after intestinal transplantation. The receptors were sampled from a human patient who received an intestinal transplant, so some T cells may come from the graft donor.

The gene calls are TRBV5-1 and TRBJ2-3; D possibly matches TRBD1 or TRBD2 (5 bases each). The germline CDR1 and CDR2 sequences are SGHRS and YFSETQ. CDR3 size: 14 residues. The V gene lost 6 bases and the J gene lost 7 bases, with 18 bases spanning the gap. Here the CDR3 reads CASKPDGGYYTQYF. The CDR3, as DNA: TGCGCCAGCAAACCGGATGGGGGATATTATACGCAGTATTTT.

This sequence joins TRBV6-5 and TRBJ2-7, with 9 bases that match TRBD2. This CDR3 contains 15 residues. Germline CDR1 MNHEY, CDR2 SVGAGI. V lost 6 bases and J lost 7; bases outside the gene matches: 13. DNA of the CDR3: TGTGCCAGCAGCGAGGGGACTAGCCCTTTGGGAGAGCAGTACTTC. Translation gives CASSEGTSPLGEQYF.

This clone was detected once. The chain recombines TRBV6-5 with TRBJ2-2; no reliable D call. V was clipped by 3 bases and J by 8 bases, with 10 bases between them. In germline, CDR1 is MNHEY, CDR2 SVGAGI. This CDR3 region has 13 residues. As DNA, the CDR3 is TGTGCCAGCAGTTATCAAGGAAGTGGGGAGCTGTTTTTT. It encodes CASSYQGSGELFF.

The count of this clone is one. The V call is TRBV7-9, the J call TRBJ2-7, with 11 bases fitting TRBD1. V was pared by 5 bases and J by 3 bases, with 6 bases of the junction left unmatched. CDR1 SEHNR and CDR2 FQNEAQ come from the germline V gene (reference sequence). This CDR3 has 15 residues. The CDR3 nucleotides are TGTGCCAGCAGCCCCTGGACAGGGGGCTACTACGAGCAGTACTTC. It yields the protein CASSPWTGGYYEQYF.

The J gene is TRBJ2-7, the V gene TRBV5-4; 10 bases are shared with TRBD1. The length of the CDR3 is 15 residues. Unmatched junction bases numbered 7, after V lost 0 bases and J lost 7 bases. CDR1 and CDR2 (germline): SGHNT, YYREEE (reference sequence). CDR3 sequence reads: CASSLVGTGAYEQYF. CDR3 in DNA: TGTGCCAGCAGCTTGGTTGGGACAGGGGCTTATGAGCAGTACTTC.

The rearrangement uses TRBV7-2 and TRBJ2-7; 8 nucleotides line up with TRBD2. The CDR3 is 16 residues long. V lost 5 bases, J lost 3 bases, and 12 bases stayed unmatched. Germline V CDR1 and CDR2: SGHTA, FQGNSA. CDR3 protein: CASSQEAGARSYEQYF. Written as DNA, the CDR3 is TGTGCCAGCAGCCAGGAAGCGGGGGCTAGGAGCTACGAGCAGTACTTC.

The chain carries TRBV6-6 and TRBJ2-3; D may be TRBD1 (6 bases). In germline, CDR1 is MNHNY, CDR2 SVGAGI (reference sequence). Trimming took off 7 bases at V and 14 bases at J, with 19 bases between the two ends. The CDR3 covers 12 residues. The CDR3 bases are TGTGCCAGCACTATACAGGGATCTTTAAGGTATTTT. This translates into CASTIQGSLRYF.

The V and J genes are TRBV7-9 and TRBJ2-2; no firm D call. V was cut by 3 bases and J by 7 bases, with 18 bases left in between. The CDR3 runs to 16 residues. Germline assignment: CDR1 SEHNR and CDR2 FQNEAQ (reference sequence). The CDR3 sequence: CASSFLVDRSGGELFF. The CDR3 DNA follows: TGTGCCAGCAGCTTCCTGGTTGATCGGTCGGGCGGGGAGCTGTTTTTT.

The chain joins TRBV5-4 to TRBJ2-1; 8 positions agree with TRBD2. Germline CDR1 and CDR2: SGHNT and YYREEE (reference sequence). This CDR3 spans 15 amino acids. The trim removed 3 bases at V and 8 bases at J, leaving 10 bases unmatched. CDR3 sequence reads: CASSWGPGLGDEQFF. Written as DNA, the CDR3 is TGTGCCAGCAGCTGGGGGCCGGGACTAGGAGATGAGCAGTTCTTC.

The J gene is TRBJ2-3, the V gene TRBV7-6; D is perhaps TRBD2 (5 bases). Trimming pared 4 bases from V and 8 bases from J, leaving 13 bases between. The CDR3 has 13 residues. CDR1 and CDR2 from the germline V gene are SGHVS and FNYEAQ. The CDR3: CASSSLAGGTQYF. The CDR3, as DNA: TGTGCCAGCAGCTCCCTCGCTGGAGGTACGCAGTATTTT. Variable domain in full (rest from reference TRBV7-6 and TRBJ2-3): GAGVSQSPRYKVTKRGQDVALRCDPISGHVSLYWYRQALGQGPEFLTYFNYEAQQDKSGLPNDRFSAERPEGSISTLTIQRTEQRDSAMYRCASSSLAGGTQYFGPGTRLTVL.

V usage is TRBV5-4 and J usage is TRBJ1-1; the D gene is possibly TRBD1 (6 bases). CDR1 SGHNT and CDR2 YYREEE come from the germline V gene (reference sequence). V was pared by 0 bases and J by 5 bases, with 11 bases between. The CDR3 has 14 residues. The DNA of the CDR3 is TGTGCCAGCAGCTTGGTAGGGGGGGGGACTGAAGCTTTCTTT. Protein sequence: CASSLVGGGTEAFF.

The CDR3 here is CASSLYRETGVSSYEQYF. The CDR3 DNA reads as TGTGCCAGCAGCTTGTATAGGGAGACAGGGGTAAGCTCCTACGAGCAGTACTTC. The V and J genes are TRBV5-5 and TRBJ2-7; the match to TRBD1 covers 8 bases. The CDR3 loop spans 18 amino acids. The ends lost 1 base at V and 0 bases at J; junction bases unmatched: 12. Germline V CDR1 and CDR2: SGHKS, YYEKEE (reference sequence).

This rearrangement joins TRBV27 to TRBJ2-6; TRBD1 agrees at 7 bases. Germline values: CDR1 MNHEY, CDR2 SMNVEV (reference sequence). The CDR3 consists of 14 residues. J was trimmed by 0 bases and V by 8 bases; bases with no gene match: 1. The CDR3, as DNA: TGTGCCAGCGGGACAGACTCTGGGGCCAACGTCCTGACTTTC. Protein product: CASGTDSGANVLTF.

This chain uses TRBV6-5 with TRBJ2-1; 10 nucleotides match TRBD2. Germline V gene data show CDR1 as MNHEY and CDR2 as SVGAGI. The CDR3 contains 16 residues. J was trimmed by 8 bases and V by 3 bases; bases with no gene match: 10. CDR3 loop: CASSYSIAGGRDEQFF. In nucleotides, the CDR3 is TGTGCCAGCAGTTATTCTATAGCGGGGGGAAGGGATGAGCAGTTCTTC.